The entry below describes one TCR beta chain. The sample originates from a study of CD8+ T cells in alopecia areata. Treatment meaning: oral pan-JAK inhibitor, 5-10 mg twice daily. cDNA serving as the sequencing template came from extracted, reverse transcribed RNA. The method was immunoSEQ multiplex PCR; TCRdb's version includes in-frame clones alone and lacks a portion of them. The sample gives approximately 140,000 clones, approximately 80% of which show up once; 20% to 25% is in the top ten. The material was CD8+ T cells sorted from blood, obtained at week 4, from a patient treated with tofacitinib. This TCR was sampled from a human donor with alopecia areata.

CDR3 in amino acids: CAISGWEGSNEQYF. The CDR3 DNA reads TGTGCCATCAGTGGCTGGGAAGGCTCGAACGAGCAGTACTTC. The chain recombines TRBV10-3 with TRBJ2-7; D is ambiguous. The CDR3 totals 14 residues. Per germline, CDR1 ENHRY and CDR2 SYGVKD. Trimming took 4 bases from V and 5 from J, leaving 15 bases between them.